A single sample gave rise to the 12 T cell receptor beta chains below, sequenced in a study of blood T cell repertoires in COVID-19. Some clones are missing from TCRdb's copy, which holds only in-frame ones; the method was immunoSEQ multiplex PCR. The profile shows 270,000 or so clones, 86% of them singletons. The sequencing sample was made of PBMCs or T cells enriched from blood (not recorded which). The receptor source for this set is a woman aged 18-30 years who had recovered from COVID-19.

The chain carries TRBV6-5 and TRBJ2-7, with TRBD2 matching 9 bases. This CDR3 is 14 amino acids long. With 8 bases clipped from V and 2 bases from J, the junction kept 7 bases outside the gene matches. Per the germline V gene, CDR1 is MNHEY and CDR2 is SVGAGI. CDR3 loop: CASSSAGGTYEQYF. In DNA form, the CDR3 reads TGTGCCAGCTCCTCGGCGGGGGGGACCTACGAGCAGTACTTC.

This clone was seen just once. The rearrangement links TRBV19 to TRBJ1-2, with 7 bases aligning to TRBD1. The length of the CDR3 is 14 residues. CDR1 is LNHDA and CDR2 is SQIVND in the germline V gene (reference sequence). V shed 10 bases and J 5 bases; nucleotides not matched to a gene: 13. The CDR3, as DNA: TGTGCCACCGAGGACAGGAGGGCGGGTTATGGCTACACCTTC. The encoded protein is CATEDRRAGYGYTF.

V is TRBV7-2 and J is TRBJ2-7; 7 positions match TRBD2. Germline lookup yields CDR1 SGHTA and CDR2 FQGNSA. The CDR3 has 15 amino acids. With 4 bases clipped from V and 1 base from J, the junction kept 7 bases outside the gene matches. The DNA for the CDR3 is TGTGCCAGCAGCTCCCCGGGGGGAAGGTCCTACGAGCAGTACTTC. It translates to CASSSPGGRSYEQYF.

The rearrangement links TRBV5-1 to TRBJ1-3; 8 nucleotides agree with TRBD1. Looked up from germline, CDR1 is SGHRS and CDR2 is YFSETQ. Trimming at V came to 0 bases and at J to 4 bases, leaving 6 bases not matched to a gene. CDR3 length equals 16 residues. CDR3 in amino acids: CASSLVSRGRGNTIYF. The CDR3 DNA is TGCGCCAGCAGCTTGGTATCCAGGGGGCGCGGAAACACCATATATTTT.

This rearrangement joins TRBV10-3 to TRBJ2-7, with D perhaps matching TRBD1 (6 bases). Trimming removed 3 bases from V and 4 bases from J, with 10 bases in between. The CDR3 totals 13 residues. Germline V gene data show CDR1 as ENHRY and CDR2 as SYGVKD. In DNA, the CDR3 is TGTGCCATCAGTGAACGGACAGAGTACGAGCAGTACTTC. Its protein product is CAISERTEYEQYF.

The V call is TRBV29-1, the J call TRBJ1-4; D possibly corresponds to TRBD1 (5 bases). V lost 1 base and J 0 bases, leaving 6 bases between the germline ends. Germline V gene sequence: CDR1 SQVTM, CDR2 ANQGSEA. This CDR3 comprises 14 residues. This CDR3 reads CSVEGGATNEKLFF. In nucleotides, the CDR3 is TGCAGCGTTGAAGGGGGGGCAACTAATGAAAAACTGTTTTTT.

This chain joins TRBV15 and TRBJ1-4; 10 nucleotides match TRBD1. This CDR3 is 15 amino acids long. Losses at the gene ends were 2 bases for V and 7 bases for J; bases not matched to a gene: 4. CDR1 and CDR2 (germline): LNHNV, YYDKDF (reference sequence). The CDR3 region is CATSRTRTGGEKLFF. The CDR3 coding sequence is TGTGCCACCAGCAGAACGCGGACAGGGGGTGAAAAACTGTTTTTT.

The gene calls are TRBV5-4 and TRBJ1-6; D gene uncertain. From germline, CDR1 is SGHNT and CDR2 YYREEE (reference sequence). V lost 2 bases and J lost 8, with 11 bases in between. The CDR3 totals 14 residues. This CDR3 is CASSLPLGDSPLHF. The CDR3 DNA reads TGTGCCAGCAGCTTACCACTCGGGGATTCACCCCTCCACTTT.

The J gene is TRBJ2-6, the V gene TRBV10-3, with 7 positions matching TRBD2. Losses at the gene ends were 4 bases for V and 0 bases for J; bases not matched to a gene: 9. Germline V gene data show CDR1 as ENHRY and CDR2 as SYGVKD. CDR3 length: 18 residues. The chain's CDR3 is CAISGVGGLNSGANVLTF. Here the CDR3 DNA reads TGTGCCATCAGTGGAGTGGGAGGGCTTAACTCTGGGGCCAACGTCCTGACTTTC.

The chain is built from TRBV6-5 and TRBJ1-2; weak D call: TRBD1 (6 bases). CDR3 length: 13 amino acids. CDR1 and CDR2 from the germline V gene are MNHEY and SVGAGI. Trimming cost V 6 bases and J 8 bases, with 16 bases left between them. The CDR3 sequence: CASSRPQGFGYTF. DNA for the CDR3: TGTGCCAGCAGCCGCCCTCAGGGGTTCGGCTACACCTTC.

The CDR3 reads CASSLEGAYQPQHF. The CDR3 DNA reads as TGTGCCAGCAGCTTGGAAGGGGCCTATCAGCCCCAGCATTTT. This sequence joins TRBV5-5 and TRBJ1-5, with D perhaps TRBD1 (5 bases). The CDR3 contains 14 residues. Trimming cost V 0 bases and J 5 bases, with 9 bases left between them. Germline V gene sequence: CDR1 SGHKS, CDR2 YYEKEE (reference sequence).

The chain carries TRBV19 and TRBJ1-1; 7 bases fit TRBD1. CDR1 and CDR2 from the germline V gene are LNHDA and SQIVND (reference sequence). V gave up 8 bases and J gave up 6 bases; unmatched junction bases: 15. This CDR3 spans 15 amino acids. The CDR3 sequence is CASGGQGERLPEAFF. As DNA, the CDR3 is TGTGCCAGTGGGGGGCAGGGGGAGAGGCTCCCTGAAGCTTTCTTT.